The TCR beta chain described here comes from a study of T cell changes during pregnancy in multiple sclerosis. The trim removed 6 bases at V and 5 bases at J, leaving 11 bases unmatched. Per the germline V gene, CDR1 is MDHEN and CDR2 is SYDVKM. The CDR3 runs 17 residues. Repertoires were generated with immunoSEQ multiplex PCR, while TCRdb's copy carries only in-frame clones and drops some. The data contain 35,000 to 45,000 clones, about nine tenths of them singletons. The receptor was isolated from a female donor in good health, enrolled as a control in a pregnancy study. The sample was CD4+ T cells from peripheral blood mononuclear cells, taken in the second trimester of pregnancy. The V call is TRBV28, the J call TRBJ2-1; 12 bases align to TRBD1. CDR3 in amino acids: CASSPPGGQGAHNEQFF. The CDR3 coding sequence is TGTGCCAGCAGCCCACCCGGGGGACAGGGGGCCCACAATGAGCAGTTCTTC. Full variable domain (rest looked up from reference TRBV28 and TRBJ2-1): DVKVTQSSRYLVKRTGEKVFLECVQDMDHENMFWYRQDPGLGLRLIYFSYDVKMKEKGDIPEGYSVSREKKERFSLILESASTNQTSMYLCASSPPGGQGAHNEQFFGPGTRLTVL.